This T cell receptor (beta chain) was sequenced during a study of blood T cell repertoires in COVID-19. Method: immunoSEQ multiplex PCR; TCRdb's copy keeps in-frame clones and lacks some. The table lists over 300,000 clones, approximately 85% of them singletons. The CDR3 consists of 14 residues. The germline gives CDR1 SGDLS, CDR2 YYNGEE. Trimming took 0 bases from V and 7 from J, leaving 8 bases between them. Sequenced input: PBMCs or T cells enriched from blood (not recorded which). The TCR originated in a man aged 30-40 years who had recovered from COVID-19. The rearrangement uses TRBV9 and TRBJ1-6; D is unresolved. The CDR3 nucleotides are TGTGCCAGCAGCGTAGCCAGTTCAAATTCACCCCTCCACTTT. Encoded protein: CASSVASSNSPLHF.